This T cell receptor beta chain appears in the sequencing data of a study of T cell responses to AZD1222 COVID-19 vaccine. In the case of this clone: Its cognate antigen is unknown.

Overall study findings and caveats: Targeting of unmutated variant regions was reportedly seen in nearly half of spike-specific TCRs. Across spike, vaccine-associated CD4 TCRs were found, dominant at 160-218 and 743-854.

Only in-frame clones appear in the TCRdb table, and some are missing; sequencing was by immunoSEQ multiplex PCR. The table has about 53,000 clones, roughly 84% seen once; the top ten hold over 20%. V was cut by 4 bases and J by 1 base, with 7 bases left in between. There are 13 residues in the CDR3. The TCR was taken from an adult in good health. Source: peripheral blood, taken on day 0 of AZD1222 vaccination. J is TRBJ2-5 and V is TRBV12-3 or TRBV12-4; D not certain. CDR3 residues: CASSSSTQETQYF. In nucleotides, the CDR3 is TGTGCCAGCAGTTCATCAACCCAAGAGACCCAGTACTTC.